A single sample is the source of the 10 T cell receptor beta chains below, sequenced in a study of identical twins. TCRdb analysed the 5' RACE reads with MiXCR anew, one entry per CDR3 protein. Counted here are 570,000 or so distinct CDR3 sequences, around a tenth occurring once; the ten biggest clones make up around 3.2%. These same data were also listed under a study on yellow fever vaccine responses in identical twins.

Source material: PBMCs. Receptors were obtained from a woman between 18 and 29 years old in good health.

Here the CDR3 DNA reads TGCAGTGCTAGAGATTCGGGACAGGGAAGTTACGAGCAGTACTTC. Protein sequence: CSARDSGQGSYEQYF. The chain couples TRBV20-1 to TRBJ2-7, with 9 positions matching TRBD1. Germline CDR1 reads DFQATT; CDR2 reads SNEGSKA (reference sequence). The CDR3 runs to 15 residues. J gave up 4 bases and V 0 bases, and 7 bases lay outside the gene matches.

The J gene is TRBJ2-2, the V gene TRBV6-5, with a weak D call TRBD2 (6 bases). Between the trimmed V and J ends, which lost 0 bases and 5 bases, there was a span of 13 bases. The germline V gene has CDR1 MNHEY and CDR2 SVGAGI. The CDR3 totals 16 residues. The CDR3 DNA reads as TGTGCCAGCAGTTACTCGCACGGGAGTGGAACCGGGGAGCTGTTTTTT. Its protein is CASSYSHGSGTGELFF.

This clonotype appeared many times. The chain couples TRBV10-3 to TRBJ2-1; D is undetermined. Deletions cut 2 bases from V and 9 bases from J, with 11 bases between. The CDR3 extends over 13 amino acids. Germline V gene data show CDR1 as ENHRY and CDR2 as SYGVKD. The CDR3 reads CAISETAQVEQFF. CDR3 nucleotides: TGTGCCATCAGTGAGACGGCCCAGGTTGAGCAGTTCTTC.

The chain uses TRBV4-3 and TRBJ2-7; D is perhaps TRBD1 or TRBD2 (5 bases each). Trimming took 0 bases from V and 0 from J, leaving 9 bases between them. Germline assignment: CDR1 LGHNA and CDR2 YSLEER. This CDR3 is 15 amino acids long. The CDR3 DNA reads as TGCGCCAGCAGCCAAGATCGAGGGGTCTCCTACGAGCAGTACTTC. Protein: CASSQDRGVSYEQYF.

This chain uses TRBV7-9 with TRBJ2-2; D is tentatively TRBD1 or TRBD2 (6 bases each). The CDR3 has 17 amino acids. Germline CDR1 and CDR2: SEHNR and FQNEAQ (reference sequence). Trimming stripped 2 bases from V and 4 bases from J, with 17 bases between. The CDR3 region has the DNA TGTGCCAGCAGCTTACCTGAGGGGGGAGTAAGCACCGGGGAGCTGTTTTTT. Amino acid sequence: CASSLPEGGVSTGELFF.

This clonotype came up many times. The chain links TRBV29-1 to TRBJ2-1; maybe TRBD1 (5 bases). V was trimmed by 5 bases and J by 10 bases, leaving 12 bases between them. Germline CDR1 is SQVTM and CDR2 is ANQGSEA. This CDR3 is built from 11 residues. The CDR3 here is CSVRSGFEQFF. The CDR3, as DNA: TGCAGCGTTCGGTCAGGGTTCGAGCAGTTCTTC.

This clonotype has more than one count but fewer than ten. The V call is TRBV18, the J call TRBJ1-5; 10 bases agree with TRBD1. The V and J ends lost 5 bases and 6 bases, in that order; junction bases with no gene match: 7. The CDR3 covers 15 residues. Germline V gene lookup returns CDR1 KGHSH and CDR2 LQKENI. CDR3 DNA sequence: TGTGCCAGCTCATCAGGGACAGGGGTCCGTCAGCCCCAGCATTTT. This gives the protein CASSSGTGVRQPQHF.

In this sample, this clonotype turned up a few times. The chain has TRBV7-2 and TRBJ2-5; D remains ambiguous. With 3 bases removed from V and 2 bases from J, the gap between germline ends came to 16 bases. The CDR3 is 16 amino acids. Germline V gene sequence: CDR1 SGHTA, CDR2 FQGNSA. CDR3 DNA: TGTGCCAGCAGCTTGGCCCTGAGTAGCCTACAAGAGACCCAGTACTTC. This sequence encodes CASSLALSSLQETQYF.

The rearrangement uses TRBV29-1 and TRBJ2-7, with D possibly TRBD1 on 6 matching bases. The germline V gene has CDR1 SQVTM and CDR2 ANQGSEA. The CDR3 is made up of 12 amino acids. The V end was cut by 1 base, the J end by 3 bases, with 7 bases between. CDR3 sequence reads: CSVEGDNYEQYF. In nucleotides, the CDR3 is TGCAGCGTTGAAGGGGACAACTACGAGCAGTACTTC.

This clonotype was detected a few times. The CDR3 loop reads CASSVLTAREAFF. The DNA for the CDR3 is TGTGCCAGCAGCGTATTGACAGCCCGTGAAGCTTTCTTT. The chain couples TRBV9 to TRBJ1-1; maybe TRBD1 (5 bases). V was clipped by 1 base and J by 7 bases, with 11 bases between them. Looked up from germline, CDR1 is SGDLS and CDR2 is YYNGEE. The CDR3 sequence is 13 residues long.